This section outlines one T cell receptor beta chain sequence together with its context. The antigen remains unidentified. Sample treatment: oral pan-JAK inhibitor, 5-10 mg twice daily. From germline, CDR1 is WSHSY and CDR2 SAAADI. After removal of 10 bases from V and 0 bases from J, the junction contained 7 bases not matched to a gene. The length of the CDR3 is 14 residues. It was cDNA, reverse transcribed from extracted RNA, that served as the sequencing template. This table comes from immunoSEQ multiplex PCR, and its TCRdb copy is limited to in-frame clones, with some not included. The sample holds around 270,000 clones; about 62% are singletons and the top ten take under 2%. These data belong to a study of CD8+ T cells in alopecia areata. Study summary: A 6-month period off drug followed tofacitinib, which lasted 6 to 18 months.

Study findings and constraints: Just one nonresponder means the tie between baseline CD8+ expansion and response stays uncertain. Significant decreases in scalp clonality and expanded CD8+ clones followed tofacitinib treatment. Amid tofacitinib therapy, many expanded lesional clones stayed present in scalp and blood.

Material: CD4+ T cells sorted from blood, obtained at week 24, from a patient treated with tofacitinib. The TCR sequence derives from a human donor with alopecia areata. This chain joins TRBV10-2 and TRBJ2-7; 9 bases map to TRBD2. CDR3 in DNA: TGCGCCACCCTAGCGGGGTCCAACTCCTACGAGCAGTACTTC. Translating gives CATLAGSNSYEQYF.